Described below is a single TCR beta chain sequence and its context. As yet, its antigen is unknown. TCRdb itself ran the 5' RACE reads through MiXCR, one entry per CDR3 protein. The sample includes approximately 700,000 distinct CDR3 sequences, approximately 6% of them seen just once. V dropped 3 bases and J dropped 3 bases, with 8 bases sitting between them. The CDR3 runs 13 residues. These data are taken from a study of identical twins. Whole-study findings and limits: Fewer insertions marked abundant cord blood beta clonotypes; young adult naive trended weakly, memory not at all.

Sequenced: naive T cells sorted from blood. This receptor was taken from a man younger than 30 in good health. The genes are TRBV12-3 or TRBV12-4 and TRBJ1-2; unclear D gene. The CDR3 sequence: CASSLRAHYGYTF. In nucleotides, the CDR3 is TGTGCCAGCAGTTTGAGGGCCCACTATGGCTACACCTTC.